The clone carrying this TCR beta chain occurred many times. The antigen remains undetermined. This sample was taken from a study of human T cells and chemical hapten exposure. Study results and limitations: TCRs exceeding a frequency of 1 in 1000 stayed unchanged under DPC sensitization.

The time point was: patch test 2, 6 weeks after DPC sensitization. Treatment of the sample: therapeutic diphenylcyclopropenone sensitization with weekly scalp DPC. The authors extracted total RNA from unfractionated whole blood. This CDR3 spans 15 amino acids. The germline V and J ends were trimmed by 7 bases and 1 base, with 16 bases remaining between them. Authors' analysis steps: Samples had a median of 95,638 TCRs, ranging roughly 20,000 to 750,000. Via MiXCR, TCRdb re-called the RACE reads, giving one row per CDR3 protein. The V and J calls come from TCRdb's annotation, not from the publication. The sample carries some 45,000 distinct CDR3 sequences, 8% to 9.5% recorded once.

This specimen was whole blood, taken in connection with sensitization to the hapten diphenylcyclopropenone (DPC). The source is a middle-aged woman with alopecia areata. Some clones in this sample may be carry-over from other donors' samples. The chain links TRBV12-3 or TRBV12-4 to TRBJ1-1; D is possibly TRBD1 (5 bases). The CDR3 loop reads CASTREGRGNTEAFF. DNA for the CDR3: TGTGCCAGCACCCGGGAAGGGAGGGGGAACACTGAAGCTTTCTTT.